What follows is one T cell receptor (beta chain) and its context. Its cognate antigen is unknown. The data derive from a study of lymphopenia after photon versus proton radiotherapy. Study-level findings and limits: Larger post-nadir TCR diversity loss correlated inversely with survival in deceased patients.

Produced via immunoSEQ multiplex PCR; TCRdb's table is partial and in-frame only. The profile covers 60,000 or so clones, with about 86% appearing a single time and around 2.1% taken by the ten largest. This CDR3 has 13 residues. Trimming at V came to 7 bases and at J to 5 bases, leaving 5 bases not matched to a gene. Germline V gene lookup returns CDR1 SGHRS and CDR2 YFSETQ. This material consisted of peripheral blood, taken from a patient treated with photon-based radiotherapy. The J gene is TRBJ2-5, the V gene TRBV5-1; 10 nucleotides match TRBD1. This receptor was obtained from a man in his forties with gastric cancer. The CDR3 protein is CASGTGDGETQYF. CDR3 DNA sequence: TGCGCCAGCGGGACAGGGGATGGGGAGACCCAGTACTTC. The full variable domain, completed using reference TRBV5-1 and TRBJ2-5, is KAGVTQTPRYLIKTRGQQVTLSCSPISGHRSVSWYQQTPGQGLQFLFEYFSETQRNKGNFPGRFSGRQFSNSRSEMNVSTLELGDSALYLCASGTGDGETQYFGPGTRLLVL.